The 28 T cell receptor beta chains reported below all come from one sample, sequenced in a study of T cell repertoires in cytomegalovirus infection. TCRdb recomputed calls from the reads with MiXCR, one row per CDR3 protein. This table has roughly 300,000 distinct CDR3 sequences, 9% to 9.5% appearing once. What was sequenced was PBMCs. These receptors all come from a human donor in good health (CMV status not recorded). Some clones in this sample may be carry-over from other donors' samples.

This clonotype came up a few times. The chain is built from TRBV7-6 and TRBJ2-2, with TRBD1 matching 7 bases. The germline V gene encodes CDR1 SGHVS and CDR2 FNYEAQ. Trimming cost V 5 bases and J 12 bases; bases outside gene matches: 9. This CDR3 has 13 residues. DNA for the CDR3: TGTGCCAGCAGCCGATCCCTAGGGGGCCAGCTGTTTTTT. Translation gives CASSRSLGGQLFF. Drawing the rest from reference TRBV7-6 and TRBJ2-2, the complete variable domain is GAGVSQSPRYKVTKRGQDVALRCDPISGHVSLYWYRQALGQGPEFLTYFNYEAQQDKSGLPNDRFSAERPEGSISTLTIQRTEQRDSAMYRCASSRSLGGQLFFGEGSRLTVL.

This clonotype appeared a few times. The chain joins TRBV27 to TRBJ1-2; 7 bases map to TRBD1. This CDR3 is 14 amino acids long. Germline V gene data show CDR1 as MNHEY and CDR2 as SMNVEV (reference sequence). The ends lost 6 bases at V and 7 bases at J; junction bases unmatched: 11. The CDR3 region is CASRTRGPRSGYTF. The CDR3 DNA reads as TGTGCCAGCAGAACAAGGGGGCCCCGGTCTGGCTACACCTTC.

Many counts were recorded for this clonotype. The chain carries TRBV7-2 and TRBJ2-3; 7 bases are shared with TRBD1. Germline CDR1 SGHTA, CDR2 FQGNSA. The CDR3 extends over 15 amino acids. The V and J ends lost 5 bases and 2 bases, in that order; junction bases with no gene match: 7. CDR3 coding DNA: TGTGCCAGCAGCGCCCCGACAGGGAACACAGATACGCAGTATTTT. This encodes CASSAPTGNTDTQYF.

This clonotype was picked up many times. The chain recombines TRBV7-2 with TRBJ2-3, with 7 bases lining up with TRBD2. CDR1 is SGHTA, CDR2 FQGNSA, per germline. The CDR3 consists of 14 residues. V gave up 1 base and J gave up 8 bases; unmatched junction bases: 6. This chain's CDR3 is CASSLDGTTGTQYF. The CDR3 nucleotides read TGTGCCAGCAGCTTAGACGGGACTACGGGTACGCAGTATTTT.

The genes are TRBV14 and TRBJ1-5; D not certain. Germline V gene sequence: CDR1 SGHDN, CDR2 FVKESK. The CDR3 covers 16 residues. V lost 0 bases and J 2 bases, leaving 11 bases between the germline ends. The CDR3 spells CASSQETGRGNQPQHF. In nucleotides, the CDR3 is TGTGCCAGCAGCCAAGAAACGGGTCGGGGCAATCAGCCCCAGCATTTT. The variable domain in full, completed from reference TRBV14 and TRBJ1-5, reads EAGVTQFPSHSVIEKGQTVTLRCDPISGHDNLYWYRRVMGKEIKFLLHFVKESKQDESGMPNNRFLAERTGGTYSTLKVQPAELEDSGVYFCASSQETGRGNQPQHFGDGTRLSIL.

This clonotype has more than one count but fewer than ten. The chain couples TRBV7-2 to TRBJ1-2; D is perhaps TRBD1 (6 bases). The V end lost 4 bases, the J end lost 7 bases, and 10 bases lay between the germline ends. The germline V gene encodes CDR1 SGHTA and CDR2 FQGNSA. This CDR3 has 12 amino acids. The CDR3 spells CASSSRGVGYTF. The CDR3 DNA sequence: TGTGCCAGCAGCTCGAGGGGGGTTGGCTACACCTTC. Complete variable domain (other parts from reference TRBV7-2 and TRBJ1-2): GAGVSQSPSNKVTEKGKDVELRCDPISGHTALYWYRQSLGQGLEFLIYFQGNSAPDKSGLPSDRFSAERTGGSVSTLTIQRTQQEDSAVYLCASSSRGVGYTFGSGTRLTVV.

This clonotype was picked up many times. This chain uses TRBV7-2 with TRBJ1-5; D is possibly TRBD1 (5 bases). CDR3 length: 15 amino acids. Germline CDR1 SGHTA, CDR2 FQGNSA. V lost 8 bases, J lost 1 base, and 15 bases lay in between. CDR3 amino acids: CASSQAGGSNQPQHF. In DNA form, the CDR3 reads TGTGCCAGCTCTCAAGCCGGGGGGAGCAATCAGCCCCAGCATTTT.

This clonotype was seen at least ten times. The CDR3 DNA sequence: TGTGCCAGCACCACGGTTACAGGCAACTATGGCTACACCTTC. Translated: CASTTVTGNYGYTF. This sequence joins TRBV7-9 and TRBJ1-2, with D possibly TRBD1 on 5 matching bases. Germline CDR1 SEHNR, CDR2 FQNEAQ (reference sequence). CDR3 length: 14 residues. V lost 7 bases to trimming and J lost 2 bases, with 14 bases between them.

This clonotype was counted many times. The V and J genes are TRBV7-2 and TRBJ1-1; D gene uncertain. Trimming shortened V by 3 bases and J by 4 bases, and 15 bases separated the two germline ends. The CDR3 loop spans 15 amino acids. CDR1 is SGHTA and CDR2 is FQGNSA in the germline V gene. DNA of the CDR3: TGTGCCAGCAGCTTTCAAATCGGGGATCCCACTGAAGCTTTCTTT. As protein: CASSFQIGDPTEAFF.

This clonotype was found many times. This chain connects TRBV7-2 to TRBJ2-1, with D unclear. This CDR3 has 11 residues. Trimming left V 5 bases short and J 10 bases short, with 9 bases between. Germline lookup yields CDR1 SGHTA and CDR2 FQGNSA. In nucleotides, the CDR3 is TGTGCCAGCAGCCGGGCCCAGGAGCAGTTCTTC. Its protein is CASSRAQEQFF.

This clonotype was recorded at least ten times. This chain joins TRBV7-2 and TRBJ2-3, with 8 bases aligning to TRBD2. V lost 5 bases to trimming and J lost 5 bases; unmatched junction nucleotides: 6. The CDR3 is 14 residues long. Per germline, CDR1 SGHTA and CDR2 FQGNSA. The CDR3 nucleotides read TGTGCCAGCAGCCCCGGGGGGGGGCGAGATACGCAGTATTTT. Protein sequence: CASSPGGGRDTQYF.

The V gene is TRBV20-1, the J gene TRBJ1-1; the D gene is possibly TRBD1 (6 bases). This CDR3 comprises 14 residues. CDR1 is DFQATT, CDR2 SNEGSKA, per germline (reference sequence). Between the trimmed V and J ends, which lost 5 bases and 5 bases, there was a span of 18 bases. CDR3 amino acids: CSASSPGGWTEAFF. The CDR3 coding sequence is TGCAGTGCTTCCTCCCCGGGGGGCTGGACTGAAGCTTTCTTT.

The chain recombines TRBV6-1 with TRBJ2-1; 10 bases align to TRBD1. The junction had 7 bases not matched to a gene; V was cut back by 8 bases and J by 6 bases. The CDR3 loop spans 14 amino acids. Germline loops: CDR1 MNHNS, CDR2 SASEGT. CDR3: CASHDRGRFNEQFF. For the CDR3, the DNA is TGTGCCAGCCATGACAGGGGGCGATTCAATGAGCAGTTCTTC.

In its sample, this clonotype was seen many times. This sequence joins TRBV24-1 and TRBJ2-3; D remains ambiguous. Germline loops: CDR1 KGHDR, CDR2 SFDVKD. The CDR3 consists of 14 residues. The V and J ends lost 4 bases and 0 bases respectively, with 7 bases between them. The CDR3, as DNA: TGTGCCACCAGTGACTATTCTAGCACAGATACGCAGTATTTT. It is translated as CATSDYSSTDTQYF.

The genes are TRBV7-8 and TRBJ2-7; weak D call: TRBD1 (6 bases). Looked up from germline, CDR1 is SGHVS and CDR2 is FQNEAQ. The CDR3 length is 14 residues. V gave up 5 bases and J gave up 3 bases, with 14 bases separating them. The CDR3 spells CASSQQGILYEQYF. For the CDR3, the DNA is TGTGCCAGCAGCCAGCAGGGGATTCTCTACGAGCAGTACTTC.

This clonotype was counted many times. This rearrangement joins TRBV7-2 to TRBJ2-7, with D hard to call. V was trimmed by 5 bases and J by 2 bases, leaving 16 bases between them. This CDR3 spans 15 amino acids. The germline V gene has CDR1 SGHTA and CDR2 FQGNSA. The CDR3 bases are TGTGCCAGCAGCCCCGGGCCCATGAGCGCCTACGAGCAGTACTTC. Translated: CASSPGPMSAYEQYF.

This clonotype was observed many times. The chain links TRBV7-2 to TRBJ2-1, with TRBD1 matching 10 bases. Unmatched junction bases numbered 7, after V lost 5 bases and J lost 9 bases. The V gene's germline CDR1 is SGHTA and CDR2 FQGNSA. The CDR3 is 14 residues long. The chain's CDR3 is CASSTRQGAVEQFF. The CDR3 DNA is TGTGCCAGCAGCACGCGACAGGGGGCGGTTGAGCAGTTCTTC. Full variable domain (outside the CDR3, taken from reference TRBV7-2 and TRBJ2-1): GAGVSQSPSNKVTEKGKDVELRCDPISGHTALYWYRQSLGQGLEFLIYFQGNSAPDKSGLPSDRFSAERTGGSVSTLTIQRTQQEDSAVYLCASSTRQGAVEQFFGPGTRLTVL.

There are many counts of this clonotype. The chain carries TRBV7-3 and TRBJ2-3; 9 bases are a match to TRBD2. The CDR3 contains 17 residues. Germline V CDR1 and CDR2: SGHTA, FQGTGA. With V trimmed by 2 bases and J by 7 bases, 13 bases remained unmatched. The CDR3 DNA reads as TGTGCCAGCAGCTTACATCCGGCTAGCGGGACGGGCTATACGCAGTATTTT. Encoded protein: CASSLHPASGTGYTQYF.

This clonotype was observed once. V usage is TRBV4-2 and J usage is TRBJ2-7, with 10 bases matching TRBD2. This CDR3 has 15 residues. Germline V gives CDR1 LGHNA, CDR2 YNFKEQ. The junction had 5 bases not matched to a gene; V was cut back by 2 bases and J by 4 bases. DNA for the CDR3: TGTGCCAGCAGCCAACCCGGGACTAGCGAGTACGAGCAGTACTTC. It is translated as CASSQPGTSEYEQYF.

The sample holds many counts of this clonotype. The rearrangement links TRBV12-3 or TRBV12-4 to TRBJ2-7, with TRBD1 matching 8 bases. The CDR3 runs to 15 residues. Trimming took 8 bases from V and 3 from J; bases not matched to a gene: 12. DNA of the CDR3: TGTGCCAGCGGCCCCTTATCCGGACAGGGCTACGAGCAGTACTTC. It specifies CASGPLSGQGYEQYF.

In its sample, this clonotype was seen a few times. The rearrangement links TRBV5-1 to TRBJ2-1; 11 nucleotides agree with TRBD2. Germline V gene data show CDR1 as SGHRS and CDR2 as YFSETQ. With V trimmed by 4 bases and J by 5 bases, 8 bases remained unmatched. This CDR3 has 16 residues. CDR3 DNA sequence: TGCGCCAGCAGCCTCACTCTAGCGGGGGGCAACAATGAGCAGTTCTTC. Translated: CASSLTLAGGNNEQFF.

This clonotype was seen many times. The chain has TRBV7-8 and TRBJ1-1; TRBD1 is a possible D gene (5 bases). The CDR3 runs to 14 residues. V dropped 4 bases and J dropped 7 bases, with 16 bases sitting between them. Germline V gives CDR1 SGHVS, CDR2 FQNEAQ. CDR3 bases: TGTGCCAGCAGCTCCGGACGGACTAGGGGTGAAGCTTTCTTT. As protein: CASSSGRTRGEAFF.

This clonotype has just a few counts. V is TRBV18 and J is TRBJ1-2; TRBD1 aligns across 8 bases. V gave up 3 bases and J gave up 4 bases; unmatched junction bases: 10. The CDR3 sequence is 16 residues long. Germline CDR1 is KGHSH and CDR2 is LQKENI. The CDR3 spells CASSPVTRGRSYGYTF. The CDR3 DNA is TGTGCCAGCTCACCGGTGACCAGGGGGCGAAGCTATGGCTACACCTTC.

This clonotype was seen only a few times. The chain combines TRBV19 with TRBJ1-6; no reliable D call. Germline CDR1 LNHDA, CDR2 SQIVND (reference sequence). The germline V and J ends were trimmed by 0 bases and 15 bases, with 12 bases remaining between them. This CDR3 has 13 residues. The CDR3 coding sequence is TGTGCCAGTAGTATAGATCCCTCTCGGAACCTCCACTTT. Its translation is CASSIDPSRNLHF.

This chain uses TRBV20-1 with TRBJ2-1; maybe TRBD2 (7 bases). This CDR3 comprises 12 residues. V lost 2 bases and J 15 bases, leaving 17 bases between the germline ends. Germline-derived CDR1 and CDR2 are DFQATT and SNEGSKA (reference sequence). The DNA of the CDR3 is TGCAGTGCTAGAATAGGGGGGGGCAGCCGGTTCTTC. Amino acid sequence: CSARIGGGSRFF.

As DNA, the CDR3 is TGTGCCAGCTCCACAGGATGGAATAATTCACCCCTCCACTTT. As protein: CASSTGWNNSPLHF. The rearrangement links TRBV3-1 to TRBJ1-6, with D possibly being TRBD1 (5 bases). The germline V gene encodes CDR1 LGHDT and CDR2 YNNKEL (reference sequence). The CDR3 extends over 14 amino acids. The V end lost 8 bases, the J end lost 5 bases, and 13 bases lay between the germline ends.

The rearrangement uses TRBV20-1 and TRBJ2-5; 9 nucleotides align to TRBD1. Germline CDR1 reads DFQATT; CDR2 reads SNEGSKA (reference sequence). There are 17 residues in the CDR3. V lost 4 bases and J lost 4; bases outside the gene matches: 16. This CDR3 is CSAIPRLGQGGSETQYF. CDR3 bases: TGCAGTGCTATCCCGAGGCTGGGACAGGGAGGATCAGAGACCCAGTACTTC.

This clonotype was recorded at least ten times. This chain links TRBV6-2 or TRBV6-3 with TRBJ1-5; D uncertain. The CDR3 is 16 residues long. The germline V and J ends were trimmed by 2 bases and 2 bases, with 13 bases remaining between them. Germline CDR1 and CDR2: MNHEY and SVGEGT. The CDR3 bases are TGTGCCAGCAGTTACCCACAGATCCGAGGCAATCAGCCCCAGCATTTT. Its protein is CASSYPQIRGNQPQHF.